These T cell receptor beta chains were read from a single sample in a study of beta chain features in type 1 diabetes. Measured with immunoSEQ multiplex PCR; TCRdb has only the in-frame clones, and not every one. Among 250,000 to 350,000 clones listed, 13% to 15% were seen once. The sequencing input was naive CD4+ T cells from blood. Every receptor here comes from a man younger than 40 with type 1 diabetes. Each CDR3 is given with its conserved first and last residue. Each record gives: clone size, J gene, V gene, D gene, CDR3 protein, CDR3 DNA. D genes are given only for firm matches. Size is omitted from some rows. Given values are once, few, many or a class for expanded clones.

>-|TRBJ2-1|TRBV9|TRBD2
CASSVGVAGYNEQFF
TGTGCCAGCAGCGTAGGGGTAGCGGGGTACAATGAGCAGTTCTTC
>-|TRBJ2-7|TRBV10-3|-
CAIKEGAEQYF
TGTGCCATCAAGGAGGGGGCCGAGCAGTACTTC
>few|TRBJ2-6|TRBV5-4|-
CASSPGHSSGANVLTF
TGTGCCAGCAGCCCGGGACATTCCTCTGGGGCCAACGTCCTGACTTTC
>-|TRBJ2-3|TRBV7-8|-
CASSRGLTDTQYF
TGTGCCAGCAGTAGGGGGTTGACAGATACGCAGTATTTT
>few|TRBJ2-2|TRBV25-1|-
CASSVNTGIGELFF
TGTGCCAGCAGTGTGAATACAGGGATCGGGGAGCTGTTTTTT
>-|TRBJ1-5|TRBV28|TRBD1
CASSSGQGDQPQHF
TGTGCCAGCAGTTCCGGACAGGGGGATCAGCCCCAGCATTTT
>-|TRBJ2-5|TRBV25-1|-
CASSELGGGNQETQYF
TGTGCCAGCAGTGAGCTCGGCGGGGGCAACCAAGAGACCCAGTACTTC
>-|TRBJ1-1|TRBV15|-
CASARDTEAFF
TGTGCCAGTGCTCGGGACACTGAAGCTTTCTTT
>few|TRBJ2-3|TRBV6-5|-
CASSPRGLDTQYF
TGTGCCAGCAGTCCGCGGGGGCTCGATACGCAGTATTTT
>-|TRBJ1-1|TRBV30|-
CAWSSNVQGEAFF
TGTGCCTGGAGCAGTAATGTACAGGGTGAAGCTTTCTTT
>few|TRBJ2-1|TRBV19|TRBD2
CASSISGRLAGRDEQFF
TGTGCCAGTAGTATATCTGGGAGACTAGCGGGACGAGATGAGCAGTTCTTC
>-|TRBJ2-7|TRBV10-3|-
CAISDLLEQYF
TGTGCCATCAGTGACCTGTTAGAGCAGTACTTC
>few|TRBJ2-3|TRBV11-2|-
CASSLSWRVSTDTQYF
TGTGCCAGCAGCCTCTCGTGGCGGGTTAGCACAGATACGCAGTATTTT
>-|TRBJ2-1|TRBV7-2|TRBD2
CASSFRASGSVDYNEQFF
TGTGCCAGCAGCTTTAGGGCTAGCGGGAGCGTGGACTACAATGAGCAGTTCTTC
>-|TRBJ2-7|TRBV4-3|TRBD2
CASSQGLAGVYEQYF
TGCGCCAGCAGCCAGGGACTAGCGGGAGTCTACGAGCAGTACTTC
>-|TRBJ2-5|TRBV6-1|-
CASSESPFRGGAQETQYF
TGTGCCAGCAGTGAATCCCCCTTCCGCGGAGGGGCTCAAGAGACCCAGTACTTC
>few|TRBJ1-2|TRBV4-3|-
CASSQDLVRGYTF
TGCGCCAGCAGCCAAGATCTCGTGAGAGGCTACACCTTC
>-|TRBJ2-1|TRBV6-5|-
CASSPGVYNEQFF
TGTGCCAGCAGTCCAGGGGTCTACAATGAGCAGTTCTTC